This TCR beta chain was sequenced during a study of vaccination and CD4 T cells after COVID-19. The study sequenced cultured CD4+ T cell DNA using the Oncomine TCR Beta short-read assay. TCRdb re-called the PCR reads with MiXCR, one entry per CDR3 protein. The sample carries more than 20,000 distinct CDR3 sequences, 70% recorded once. Study-wide points: A comparatively limited set of convalescent patients was examined, with no early post-infection timepoints. Going from roughly 21 to 40, median SARS-CoV-2-reactive clonotypes did not rise significantly.

Treatment reported: approximately 9-day PBMC culture with coronavirus spike peptide pools or control peptides (ViraFEST assay). Expanded clonotypes were found by TCR sequencing after peptide-pool stimulation (ViraFEST). With V trimmed by 2 bases and J by 4 bases, 7 bases remained unmatched. The length of the CDR3 is 16 residues. For this clonotype: Antigen: not known.

Sequencing input: CD4+ T cells from blood, cultured in vitro. The sequence was obtained from a human donor who had recovered from COVID-19. The chain employs TRBV23-1 and TRBJ2-5; 10 positions agree with TRBD1. TRBV23-1 falls under the ORF class, with uncertain function. DNA for the CDR3: TGCGCCAGCAGTCAACCGGGACAGGGGATTCGAGAGACCCAGTACTTC. Translating it yields CASSQPGQGIRETQYF.